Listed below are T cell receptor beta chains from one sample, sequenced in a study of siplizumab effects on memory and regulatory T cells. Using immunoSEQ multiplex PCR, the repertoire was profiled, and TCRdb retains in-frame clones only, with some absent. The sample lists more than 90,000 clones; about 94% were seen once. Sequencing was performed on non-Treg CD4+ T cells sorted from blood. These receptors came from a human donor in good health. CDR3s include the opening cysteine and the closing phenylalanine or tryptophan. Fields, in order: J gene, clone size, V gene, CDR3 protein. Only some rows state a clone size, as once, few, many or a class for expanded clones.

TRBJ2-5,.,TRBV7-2,CASSSGQVETQYF
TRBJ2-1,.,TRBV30,CAWSVAGSGSEQFF
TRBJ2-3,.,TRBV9,CASSVGTGVEDTQYF
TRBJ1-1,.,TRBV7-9,CASSLTGLNTEAFF
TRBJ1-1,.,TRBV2,CAGSLDLTGTEAFF
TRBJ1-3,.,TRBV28,CASSPPFSSGNTIYF
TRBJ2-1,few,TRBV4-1,CASSQDWVSASGSFREQFF
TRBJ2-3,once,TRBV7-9,CASSTRTGADTQYF
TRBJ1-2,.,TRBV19,CASSMDAGFYGYTF
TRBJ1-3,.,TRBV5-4,CASSLRRGQRNTIYF
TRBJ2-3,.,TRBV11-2,CASSFPETDTQYF
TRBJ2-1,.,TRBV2,CASRKALGEQFF
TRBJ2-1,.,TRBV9,CASSVVSPSGRDNEQFF
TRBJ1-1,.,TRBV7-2,CASSLALDGRRAEAFF
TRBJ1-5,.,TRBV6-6,CASNIADRGNQPQHF
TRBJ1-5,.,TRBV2,CASSERVGGVRQPQHF
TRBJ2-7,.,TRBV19,CASSRTETYEQYF
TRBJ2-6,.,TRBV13,CASSLFLSRTGDGANVLTF